This TCR beta chain was sequenced for a study of T cell changes during pregnancy in multiple sclerosis. This table comes from immunoSEQ multiplex PCR, and its TCRdb copy is limited to in-frame clones, with some not included. The sample has some 80,000 clones, roughly 96% seen once. This TCR was sampled from a female donor with multiple sclerosis, enrolled in a pregnancy study. This material consisted of peripheral blood, taken in the second trimester of pregnancy.

The CDR3, as DNA: TGTGCCAGCAGTGAAGCAATAGGGGCTTACAATGAGCAGTTCTTC. Residues: CASSEAIGAYNEQFF. This sequence joins TRBV2 and TRBJ2-1, with a possible D match to TRBD1 (5 bases). Trimming stripped 0 bases from V and 4 bases from J, with 10 bases between. CDR1 SNHLY and CDR2 FYNNEI come from the germline V gene. The CDR3 covers 15 residues.